Sequencing of this T cell receptor beta chain was carried out in a study of blood T cell repertoires in COVID-19. Study overall: Material from acute and convalescent COVID-19 was sourced from the United States, Italy and Spain. Sample material is recorded as cDNA or gDNA derived from T cells, B-cell-depleted T cells, or PBMCs.

Under the authors' procedure: Reference gene primer amplification gave nucleated cell count estimates. Sequencing was performed with immunoSEQ multiplex PCR; in TCRdb, only in-frame clones are kept and a portion is missing. The D gene and trimming were derived from the DNA, and the V and J assignments and clone size from that table. In the table there are some 28,000 clones, approximately 88% of which are singletons. J was trimmed by 8 bases and V by 4 bases; bases with no gene match: 22. Germline V gives CDR1 SGDLS, CDR2 YYNGEE. CDR3 length: 19 residues. Sequencing was carried out using peripheral blood. This receptor was identified in a human donor in a cohort sampled during active COVID-19. The gene calls are TRBV9 and TRBJ2-1; 9 bases fit TRBD2. CDR3 sequence: CASSISAGGSLRFIDEQFF. The DNA of the CDR3 is TGTGCCAGCAGCATCTCAGCGGGGGGCTCGCTACGCTTTATAGATGAGCAGTTCTTC.